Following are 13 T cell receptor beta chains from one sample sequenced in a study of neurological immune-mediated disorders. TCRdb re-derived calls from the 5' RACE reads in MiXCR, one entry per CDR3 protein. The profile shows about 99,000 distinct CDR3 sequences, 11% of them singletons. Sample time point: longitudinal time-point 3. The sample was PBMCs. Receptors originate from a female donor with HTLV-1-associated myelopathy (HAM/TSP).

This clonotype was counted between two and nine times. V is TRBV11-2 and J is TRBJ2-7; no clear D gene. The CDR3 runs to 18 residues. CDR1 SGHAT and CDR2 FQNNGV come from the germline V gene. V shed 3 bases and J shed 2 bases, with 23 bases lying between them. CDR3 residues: CASSFRLAGKNSTYEQYF. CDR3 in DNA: TGTGCCAGCAGCTTTCGTTTAGCAGGAAAGAATTCTACCTACGAGCAGTACTTC.

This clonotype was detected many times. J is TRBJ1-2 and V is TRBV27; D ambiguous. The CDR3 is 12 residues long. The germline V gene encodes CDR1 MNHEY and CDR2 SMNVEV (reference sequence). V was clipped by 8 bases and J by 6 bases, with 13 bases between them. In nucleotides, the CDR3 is TGTGCCAGCTCACCTTTTCTCGATGGCTACACCTTC. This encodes CASSPFLDGYTF.

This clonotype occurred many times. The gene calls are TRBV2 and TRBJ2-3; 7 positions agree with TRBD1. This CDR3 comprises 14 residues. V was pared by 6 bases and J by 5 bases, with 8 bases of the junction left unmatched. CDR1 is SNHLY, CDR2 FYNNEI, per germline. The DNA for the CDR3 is TGTGCCAGCAGGGGGGACAGTGGAGGAGATACGCAGTATTTT. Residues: CASRGDSGGDTQYF.

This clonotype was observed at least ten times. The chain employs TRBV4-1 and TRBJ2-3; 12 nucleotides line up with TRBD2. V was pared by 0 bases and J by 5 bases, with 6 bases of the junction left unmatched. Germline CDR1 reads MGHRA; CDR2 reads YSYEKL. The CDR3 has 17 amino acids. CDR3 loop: CASSQESSGGAVDTQYF. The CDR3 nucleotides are TGCGCCAGCAGCCAAGAGTCTAGCGGGGGGGCGGTAGATACGCAGTATTTT.

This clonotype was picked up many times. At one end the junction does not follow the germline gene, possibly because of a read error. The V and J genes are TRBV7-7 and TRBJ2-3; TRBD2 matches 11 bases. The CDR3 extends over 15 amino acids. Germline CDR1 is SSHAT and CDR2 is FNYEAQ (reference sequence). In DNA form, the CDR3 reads TGCGCCAGCAGCCCGACTAGCGGGGGCACAGATACGCAGTATTTT. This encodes CASSPTSGGTDTQYF. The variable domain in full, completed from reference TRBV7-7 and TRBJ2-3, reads GAGVSQSPRYKVTKRGQDVTLRCDPISSHATLYWYQQALGQGPEFLTYFNYEAQPDKSGLPSDRFSAERPEGSISTLTIQRTEQRDSAMYRCASSPTSGGTDTQYFGPGTRLTVL.

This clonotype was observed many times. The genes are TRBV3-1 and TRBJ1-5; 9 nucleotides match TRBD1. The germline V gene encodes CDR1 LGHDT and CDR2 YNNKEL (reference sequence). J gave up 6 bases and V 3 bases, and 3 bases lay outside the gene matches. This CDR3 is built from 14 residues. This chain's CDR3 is CASSQGTGIQPQHF. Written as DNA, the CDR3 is TGTGCCAGCAGCCAGGGGACAGGGATTCAGCCCCAGCATTTT.

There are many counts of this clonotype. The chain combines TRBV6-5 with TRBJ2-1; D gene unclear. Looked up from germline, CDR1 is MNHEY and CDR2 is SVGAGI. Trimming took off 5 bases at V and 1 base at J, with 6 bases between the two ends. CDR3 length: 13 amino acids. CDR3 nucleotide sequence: TGTGCCAGCAGTCCTGCTTCCTACAATGAGCAGTTCTTC. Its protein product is CASSPASYNEQFF.

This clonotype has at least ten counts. The CDR3 DNA is TGCAGTGCTAGAGGCGCCGGACAGGGCGCCTACGAGCAGTACTTC. Residues: CSARGAGQGAYEQYF. This rearrangement joins TRBV20-1 to TRBJ2-7, with TRBD1 matching 8 bases. The CDR3 has 15 amino acids. Trimming cost V 1 base and J 2 bases; bases outside gene matches: 7. Per germline, CDR1 DFQATT and CDR2 SNEGSKA (reference sequence).

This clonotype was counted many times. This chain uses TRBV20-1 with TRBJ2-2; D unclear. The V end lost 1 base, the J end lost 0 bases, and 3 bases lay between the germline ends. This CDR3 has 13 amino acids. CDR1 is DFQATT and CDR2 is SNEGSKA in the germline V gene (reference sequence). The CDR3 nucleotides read TGCAGTGCTAGAGGGCCGAACACCGGGGAGCTGTTTTTT. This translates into CSARGPNTGELFF.

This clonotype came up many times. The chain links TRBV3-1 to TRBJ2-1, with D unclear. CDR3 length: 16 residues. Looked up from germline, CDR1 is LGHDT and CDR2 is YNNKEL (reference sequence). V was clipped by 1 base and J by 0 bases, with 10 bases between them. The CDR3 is CASSQGYPASYNEQFF. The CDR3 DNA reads TGTGCCAGCAGCCAAGGCTATCCAGCCTCCTACAATGAGCAGTTCTTC.

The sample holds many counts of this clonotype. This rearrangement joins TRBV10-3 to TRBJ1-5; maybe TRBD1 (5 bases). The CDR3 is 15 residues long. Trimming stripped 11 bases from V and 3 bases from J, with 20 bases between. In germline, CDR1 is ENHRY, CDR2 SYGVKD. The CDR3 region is CASQNGAQANQPQHF. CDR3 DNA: TGTGCCTCACAGAATGGGGCCCAGGCCAATCAGCCCCAGCATTTT.

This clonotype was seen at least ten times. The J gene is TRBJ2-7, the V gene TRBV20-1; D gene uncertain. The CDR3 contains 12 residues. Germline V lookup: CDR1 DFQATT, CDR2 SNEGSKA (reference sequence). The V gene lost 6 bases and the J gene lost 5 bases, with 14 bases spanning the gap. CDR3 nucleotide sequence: TGCAGTGCCATCGACCGGTGGGACGAGCAGTACTTC. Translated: CSAIDRWDEQYF.

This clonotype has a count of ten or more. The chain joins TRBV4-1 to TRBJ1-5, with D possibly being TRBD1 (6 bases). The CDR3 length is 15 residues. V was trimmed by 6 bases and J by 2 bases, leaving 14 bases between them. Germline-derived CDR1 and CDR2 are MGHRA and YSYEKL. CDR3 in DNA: TGCGCCAGCAGTCCACAGGGAACAGGCAATCAGCCCCAGCATTTT. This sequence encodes CASSPQGTGNQPQHF.